The present entry profiles one T cell receptor beta chain with its context. It has no known antigen specificity. From each donor, an approximately 2.5 ml peripheral blood sample was collected into PAXgene tubes and stored at -80 degrees C. Total RNA was isolated from whole blood with the PAXgene blood miRNA kit on an automated QIAcube, without T cell sorting. Peripheral blood from monozygotic twin pairs, either concordant or discordant for inflammatory bowel disease, underwent deep TCRalpha and TCRbeta repertoire profiling that used unique molecular barcoding. Smoking habits were recorded for all twin pairs, with individuals classified as current, former or never smokers. These data come from a study of monozygotic twins with inflammatory bowel disease (dated by TCRdb to the late 2010s). For the study in its entirety: A total of roughly 28 monozygotic twin pairs were included in the full study, comprising nine German pairs (four IBD-concordant, five IBD-discordant) and 19 IBD-discordant Danish pairs. The search for disease-associated traits relied mainly on comparing IBD patients with their genetically identical healthy co-twins within discordant pairs. Each individual had, on average, about 151 000 unique TCRalpha sequences and 181 000 unique TCRbeta sequences available for analysis.

In the germline V gene, CDR1 corresponds to SGHRS and CDR2 to YFSETQ. From the cysteine through the phenylalanine, the CDR3 covers 14 amino acids. No DNA is recorded. The library was generated by 5' RACE. The input for every TCR library was 3,500 to 4,000 ng of total RNA. cDNA was synthesized with SMARTScribe reverse transcriptase in eight separate reactions per sample. During cDNA synthesis, template switching was used to introduce unique molecular identifiers that contained a 6-nucleotide sample barcode. Amplification of TCRalpha and TCRbeta cDNA involved two nested PCRs of around 16 and 10 cycles, and each PCR was followed by bead purification. Before amplification, cDNA was treated with uracil DNA-glycosylase and purified using the QIAquick PCR purification kit. The second PCR was the step at which Illumina TruSeq-compatible adapters and sample-specific barcodes were added. TapeStation and Qubit were used to check library quality and concentration, and approximately 5 ng of each library went into the pool. Pooled libraries were sequenced on an Illumina HiSeq2500 single-index Rapid Run with 2 x 100 bp reads and custom sequencing primers. On the study's bioinformatics: PCR and sequencing errors were corrected by UMI-based consensus assembly using MiGEC version 1.2.6. MiXCR version 2.1.1 was used for V(D)J alignment, clonotype assembly and CDR3 extraction. Normalisation of gene usage, clonotype sharing and MAIT/NKT TCR abundance was achieved by analysing the top 1000, 10 000 and 20 000 clonotypes per sample. Diversity was computed as the inverse Simpson index with the vegan R package after downsampling to 27 000 UMIs. Paired Mann-Whitney U tests were applied to discordant twin pairs, and Benjamini-Hochberg correction was used for multiple testing. One entry per CDR3 protein sequence results from the TCRdb reprocessing of the reads, with DNA left out. The V and J calls shown here were made by TCRdb, not taken from the authors' results. This sample's table contains about 450,000 distinct CDR3 sequences. The ten top clones hold approximately 2.4% of the sample.

Broader findings and caveats from the paper: Compared with healthy twins, IBD patients shared fewer clonotypes with other individuals, and the difference was most pronounced in patients with signs of disease activity. No difference in repertoire similarity was observed between concordant and discordant twins, possibly owing to limited statistical power. Differing immunosuppressive treatments among patients may have added background noise and inter-individual variability to the repertoires. The analysis was unable to tell different T cell subtypes apart. No single strong signal or clonotype linked to IBD turned up in the results, so the idea that one exists was not supported. IBD patients had lower TCRbeta repertoire diversity, measured by the inverse Simpson index, than their healthy co-twins.

This TCR derives from a human donor with ulcerative colitis or Crohn's disease, or a healthy co-twin of an affected twin (not recorded which). The chain is assembled from TRBV5-1 and TRBJ1-4; TCRdb's D call, TRBD1, is unchecked because there is no DNA. Sequencing was done on a sample of blood. The CDR3 here reads CASSRTGLDEKLFF.